This TCR beta chain was observed in a study of CD8 T cells in ankylosing spondylitis. TCRdb re-called the 5' RACE reads with MiXCR, one entry per CDR3 protein. The sample carries a few hundred thousand distinct CDR3 sequences, approximately 10% recorded once. Ten or more counts support this clonotype. The antigen is undetermined. Points from the study as a whole: The study identified a TCR beta motif of several highly homologous variants that appeared characteristic of ankylosing spondylitis blood.

The sequence was collected from a female donor with ankylosing spondylitis or in good health (not recorded which). The source material was blood, either unsorted or a sorted T cell fraction (not recorded which).

The CDR3 bases are TGTGCCAGCACTCTGGGACAGGGAACCTACGAGCAGTACTTC. This gives the protein CASTLGQGTYEQYF. The chain carries TRBV12-3 or TRBV12-4 and TRBJ2-7, with 9 nucleotides matching TRBD1. The V and J ends lost 7 bases and 2 bases, in that order; junction bases with no gene match: 6. The CDR3 has 14 residues.